This is a list of T cell receptor beta chains from one sample in a study of long-term antiretroviral therapy in people with HIV. Clones were sequenced by immunoSEQ multiplex PCR, and TCRdb holds only the in-frame ones, with some missing. This sample yields about 41,000 clones, of which about 95% are seen a single time; under 2.5% belongs to the top ten. Sequenced material: unsorted PBMCs, taken approximately 9.5 years after starting antiretroviral therapy. The receptors shown here come from a man aged 25 to 45 with HIV. CDR3s include the opening cysteine and the closing phenylalanine or tryptophan. A D gene is named only where the DNA matches it firmly. The size of a clone is reported for some rows only, either as once, few or many, or as a class for expanded clones.

abundance	j_gene	d_gene	v_gene	CDR3nt	CDR3aa
.	TRBJ1-2	.	TRBV19	TGTGCCAGTAGCGAAGGGGACTATGGCTACACCTTC	CASSEGDYGYTF
few	TRBJ1-1	.	TRBV7-6	TGTGCCAGCAGCTTTGGGGGAGACATGAACACTGAAGCTTTCTTT	CASSFGGDMNTEAFF
.	TRBJ2-3	TRBD2	TRBV7-9	TGTGCCAGCAGACTTACTAGCGGGGGTTCAGATACGCAGTATTTT	CASRLTSGGSDTQYF
.	TRBJ2-3	TRBD2	TRBV19	TGTGCCAGTAGTATATTAGCGGGGGGTGCAGATACGCAGTATTTT	CASSILAGGADTQYF
.	TRBJ2-5	TRBD2	TRBV2	TGTGCCAGCAGTTCTACTAGCGGGGCCCAAGAGACCCAGTACTTC	CASSSTSGAQETQYF
.	TRBJ2-5	.	TRBV7-9	TGTGCCAGCAGCCCGTCGTTAATCCCTCTAGGGACCCAGTACTTC	CASSPSLIPLGTQYF
.	TRBJ2-2	TRBD2	TRBV5-4	TGTGCCAGCAGCTTGTGGCTAGCGGCCGGGGAGCTGTTTTTT	CASSLWLAAGELFF
.	TRBJ2-2	.	TRBV19	TGTGCCAGTAGTATAGTGGGGCTGGCGGGGGAGCTGTTTTTT	CASSIVGLAGELFF
.	TRBJ1-1	.	TRBV5-1	TGCGCCAGCAGCGCTCAGGGCAGTATGAACACTGAAGCTTTCTTT	CASSAQGSMNTEAFF
.	TRBJ1-6	TRBD1	TRBV18	TGTGCCAGCTCACACCGGGACAGGAATTCACCCCTCCACTTT	CASSHRDRNSPLHF
.	TRBJ1-1	.	TRBV7-9	TGTGCCAGCAGCTTTGATCGATACCCGCCTGAAGCTTTCTTT	CASSFDRYPPEAFF